These 17 T cell receptor beta chains share one sample of origin, sequenced in a study of shared clonotypes between healthy human individuals. The protocol was immunoSEQ multiplex PCR, while the TCRdb copy is restricted to in-frame clones and leaves out a portion. The data contain about 960,000 clones, about three quarters of them singletons. What was sequenced was memory CD4+ T cells sorted from blood. Subset here: CD45RA-negative fraction. These receptors were obtained from a man aged 18 to 29 in good health.

The chain links TRBV4-3 to TRBJ2-3; D uncertain. This CDR3 spans 16 amino acids. Per the germline V gene, CDR1 is LGHNA and CDR2 is YSLEER. Trimming pared 0 bases from V and 2 bases from J, leaving 12 bases between. The CDR3 DNA reads TGCGCCAGCAGCCAAGATGGAATGATTTACACAGATACGCAGTATTTT. Amino acids: CASSQDGMIYTDTQYF.

The chain has TRBV19 and TRBJ2-2, with unresolved D. Per germline, CDR1 LNHDA and CDR2 SQIVND (reference sequence). V shed 1 base and J shed 2 bases, with 8 bases lying between them. The CDR3 extends over 15 amino acids. The CDR3 coding sequence is TGTGCCAGTAGTATAGGGCAAAGAAACACCGGGGAGCTGTTTTTT. Amino acids: CASSIGQRNTGELFF. Filled out from reference TRBV19 and TRBJ2-2, the complete variable domain reads DGGITQSPKYLFRKEGQNVTLSCEQNLNHDAMYWYRQDPGQGLRLIYYSQIVNDFQKGDIAEGYSVSREKKESFPLTVTSAQKNPTAFYLCASSIGQRNTGELFFGEGSRLTVL.

V gene TRBV19 combines with J gene TRBJ2-5; 7 bases line up with TRBD1. V shed 9 bases and J 3 bases; nucleotides not matched to a gene: 7. CDR1 is LNHDA and CDR2 is SQIVND in the germline V gene (reference sequence). This CDR3 is 13 amino acids long. CDR3 protein: CASTDRRKETQYF. CDR3 DNA: TGTGCCAGCACGGACAGGCGGAAAGAGACCCAGTACTTC.

V and J are TRBV7-2 and TRBJ2-1; D remains unclear. Trimming stripped 4 bases from V and 7 bases from J, with 14 bases between. The CDR3 length is 14 residues. Germline assignment: CDR1 SGHTA and CDR2 FQGNSA. The CDR3 DNA reads as TGTGCCAGCAGCTCCCCGGGTCCGTGGAATGAGCAGTTCTTC. Amino acid sequence: CASSSPGPWNEQFF. Using reference TRBV7-2 and TRBJ2-1 for the parts outside the CDR3, the full variable domain is GAGVSQSPSNKVTEKGKDVELRCDPISGHTALYWYRQSLGQGLEFLIYFQGNSAPDKSGLPSDRFSAERTGGSVSTLTIQRTQQEDSAVYLCASSSPGPWNEQFFGPGTRLTVL.

This rearrangement joins TRBV25-1 to TRBJ1-1; a possible D gene is TRBD1 (6 bases). This CDR3 is 15 amino acids long. Germline V gives CDR1 MGHDK, CDR2 SYGVNS. Trimming removed 5 bases at V and 10 bases at J, with 23 bases between. The chain's CDR3 is CASSPPLRGHIGAFF. The CDR3 nucleotides are TGTGCCAGCAGTCCACCTTTGAGGGGACATATTGGAGCTTTCTTT.

J is TRBJ2-2 and V is TRBV5-7; D unresolved. TRBV5-7 counts as an open reading frame of uncertain function. V lost 2 bases and J lost 6, with 8 bases in between. This CDR3 spans 13 amino acids. The CDR3, as DNA: TGTGCCAGCAGCTTTACCATCTCCGGGGAGCTGTTTTTT. Its protein product is CASSFTISGELFF.

V gene TRBV7-2 combines with J gene TRBJ2-7; the D call may be TRBD1 or TRBD2 (6 bases each). CDR1 and CDR2 from the germline V gene are SGHTA and FQGNSA. V was shortened by 5 bases and J by 3 bases, with 23 bases between the two germline ends. This CDR3 contains 17 residues. The CDR3 sequence is CASSPKARRGPDYEQYF. The CDR3 DNA follows: TGTGCCAGCAGCCCCAAAGCGCGACGGGGGCCTGACTACGAGCAGTACTTC.

V usage is TRBV6-6 and J usage is TRBJ1-5, with D unresolved. The CDR3 loop spans 15 amino acids. Germline V gene sequence: CDR1 MNHNY, CDR2 SVGAGI (reference sequence). Trimming stripped 2 bases from V and 2 bases from J, with 10 bases between. CDR3 sequence reads: CASSYEPNGNQPQHF. The CDR3 coding sequence is TGTGCCAGCAGTTACGAACCGAATGGCAATCAGCCCCAGCATTTT.

The chain combines TRBV6-1 with TRBJ2-1; TRBD2 is a possible D gene (6 bases). The CDR3 extends over 15 amino acids. V was cut by 4 bases and J by 5 bases, with 15 bases left in between. Per the germline V gene, CDR1 is MNHNS and CDR2 is SASEGT. The DNA of the CDR3 is TGTGCCAGCAGTGGAAAATCGGCGGGACACAATGAGCAGTTCTTC. Its protein product is CASSGKSAGHNEQFF.

V is TRBV9 and J is TRBJ1-4; D unclear. Trimming took 4 bases from V and 2 from J, leaving 9 bases between them. CDR1 is SGDLS and CDR2 is YYNGEE in the germline V gene. This CDR3 is 14 amino acids long. The CDR3 spells CASSSTPTNEKLFF. In nucleotides, the CDR3 is TGTGCCAGCAGCTCGACACCGACTAATGAAAAACTGTTTTTT.

The count of this clone is one. CDR3 DNA sequence: TGTGCCAGCAGTGAACCGGGACTGAACTCTGGAAACACCATATATTTT. This gives the protein CASSEPGLNSGNTIYF. The chain recombines TRBV6-1 with TRBJ1-3; TRBD1 is a possible D gene (5 bases). Trimming shortened V by 2 bases and J by 0 bases, and 11 bases separated the two germline ends. Germline V gene data show CDR1 as MNHNS and CDR2 as SASEGT. The CDR3 is made up of 16 amino acids.

For this clone: At one end, the junction sequence differs from germline, possibly due to a read error. This chain joins TRBV7-7 and TRBJ2-7, with D perhaps TRBD1 or TRBD2 (5 bases each). Germline CDR1 SSHAT, CDR2 FNYEAQ (reference sequence). The CDR3 length is 14 residues. The DNA of the CDR3 is TGTGCTAGCAGCTTAGGGTTAGGGGACGACGAGCAGTACTTC. Translated: CASSLGLGDDEQYF.

This clone was detected a few times. The genes are TRBV10-3 and TRBJ2-1; perhaps TRBD2 as D (6 bases). Trimming stripped 0 bases from V and 0 bases from J, with 18 bases between. The CDR3 runs 19 residues. Germline CDR1 ENHRY, CDR2 SYGVKD. CDR3 sequence: CAISESAGVAGSSYNEQFF. The CDR3 DNA follows: TGTGCCATCAGTGAGTCGGCTGGAGTGGCGGGAAGCTCCTACAATGAGCAGTTCTTC.

The rearrangement uses TRBV6-6 and TRBJ2-2, with TRBD1 matching over 7 bases. The germline CDR1 and CDR2 sequences are MNHNY and SVGAGI (reference sequence). The CDR3 runs 15 residues. V lost 5 bases, J lost 0 bases, and 3 bases stayed unmatched. CDR3 loop: CASSIDRANTGELFF. CDR3 DNA: TGTGCCAGCAGTATCGACAGGGCGAACACCGGGGAGCTGTTTTTT.

In this sample, this clone turned up once. The chain links TRBV7-9 to TRBJ1-4, with D tentatively TRBD1 (6 bases). This CDR3 has 13 residues. CDR1 is SEHNR and CDR2 is FQNEAQ in the germline V gene (reference sequence). Trimming took 7 bases from V and 7 from J, leaving 13 bases between them. This chain's CDR3 is CASTTGTTEKLFF. The CDR3 DNA sequence: TGTGCCAGCACCACCGGGACAACTGAAAAACTGTTTTTT.

CDR3 sequence (DNA): TGTGCCAGCACGTTTAGCGACAGGGTCTATGGCTACACCTTC. It yields the protein CASTFSDRVYGYTF. V gene TRBV28 combines with J gene TRBJ1-2; 7 bases are shared with TRBD1. The CDR3 totals 14 residues. CDR1 is MDHEN and CDR2 is SYDVKM in the germline V gene. After removal of 7 bases from V and 4 bases from J, the junction contained 9 bases not matched to a gene.

Here the CDR3 reads CAISTGAGEQYF. In DNA form, the CDR3 reads TGTGCCATCAGTACAGGGGCGGGCGAGCAGTACTTC. V gene TRBV10-3 combines with J gene TRBJ2-7, with 7 positions matching TRBD1. The CDR3 consists of 12 residues. Germline lookup yields CDR1 ENHRY and CDR2 SYGVKD. V was pared by 5 bases and J by 6 bases, with 4 bases of the junction left unmatched.